These T cell receptor beta chains were read from a single sample in a study of breast tumors, draining lymph nodes, adjacent tissues. Via MiXCR, TCRdb re-called the multiplex PCR reads, giving one row per CDR3 protein. The data show around 130,000 distinct CDR3 sequences, over 20% seen once. The sequencing sample was made of axillary lymph node tissue. Receptors were obtained from a female donor with breast cancer. Some clones in this sample may be carry-over from other donors' samples. Each CDR3 is given with its conserved first and last residue. The D gene is left open where the match is weak. Not every row has a clone size; where given, it reads once, few, many or a size class.

V	J	D	size	length	DNA	CDR3
TRBV15	TRBJ2-3	NA	many	18	TGTGCCACCAGCAGAGATGCTGGGACTGGGGATAGCACAGATACGCAGTATTTT	CATSRDAGTGDSTDTQYF
TRBV4-1	TRBJ2-5	NA	NA	13	TGCGCCTGCAGCGGTCAGGTGAGGGAGACCCAGTACTTC	CACSGQVRETQYF
TRBV28	TRBJ2-7	TRBD2	many	12	TGTGCCAGCAGTCCCCTGCGGGAGCAGCAGTACTTC	CASSPLREQQYF
TRBV20-1	TRBJ2-1	TRBD2	many	15	TGCAGTGCTAGTCGGGCTAGCGGAAAAGTCGATGAGCAGTTCTTC	CSASRASGKVDEQFF
TRBV28	TRBJ2-7	NA	NA	14	TGTGCCAGCAGTGCCCCCAGGAGCGGCAACGAGCAGTACTTC	CASSAPRSGNEQYF
TRBV6-1	TRBJ1-6	TRBD1	many	15	TGTGCCAGCAACCCGGACAGGGGATCGAATTCACCCCTCCACTTT	CASNPDRGSNSPLHF
TRBV7-9	TRBJ2-2	NA	many	15	TGTGCCAGCAGCCGTATGAAAGGGAACACCGGGGAGCTGTTTTTT	CASSRMKGNTGELFF
TRBV27	TRBJ2-1	NA	many	12	TGTGCCAGCAGTAGAGTCCGAAAGGAACAGTTCTTC	CASSRVRKEQFF
TRBV5-5	TRBJ2-4	NA	NA	15	TGTGCCAGCAGCTTCGGGGGCCTAGCCAAAAACATTCAGTACTTC	CASSFGGLAKNIQYF
TRBV7-3	TRBJ2-1	TRBD1	many	14	TGTGCCAGCAGGGACGACAGGGGCGACAATGAGCAGTTCTTC	CASRDDRGDNEQFF
TRBV7-9	TRBJ2-5	TRBD2	many	15	TGTGCCAGCAGCCGAAAGCGGGAGGGCCAAGAGACCCAGTACTTC	CASSRKREGQETQYF
TRBV6-6	TRBJ2-2	TRBD2	NA	24	TGTGCCAGCAGTTCTCCACAGGACAGGTTAACCGGACTAGCGGGAGGGCCCAACACCGGGGAGCTGTTTTTT	CASSSPQDRLTGLAGGPNTGELFF
TRBV19	TRBJ2-1	NA	NA	13	TGTGCCAGTAGCGGAAGATACTACAATGAGCAGTTCTTC	CASSGRYYNEQFF
TRBV6-1	TRBJ1-5	NA	many	16	TGTGCCAGCAGTGAAAGGGCAGGACCCTCGAATCAGCCCCAGCATTTT	CASSERAGPSNQPQHF
TRBV7-6	TRBJ2-7	NA	many	13	TGTGCCAGCAGCCCCAGGGACGTCGGAGAGCAGTACTTC	CASSPRDVGEQYF
TRBV2	TRBJ2-2	NA	many	17	TGTGCCAGCAGTGAATGGCAAGGTGGAGGGAACACCGGGGAGCTGTTTTTT	CASSEWQGGGNTGELFF
TRBV6-1	TRBJ2-1	NA	NA	17	TGTGCCAGCAGTGCACAACCCGGGGCCAGTTACCGCAATGAGCAGTTCTTC	CASSAQPGASYRNEQFF
TRBV20-1	TRBJ1-2	NA	many	14	TGCAGTGTCCTCAACAGGGATGCTAACTATGGCTACACCTTC	CSVLNRDANYGYTF
TRBV12-3/TRBV12-4	TRBJ2-1	NA	many	14	TGTGCCAGCAGTCTGCTCCTGGGCCAGGTTGAGCAGTTCTTC	CASSLLLGQVEQFF
TRBV7-7	TRBJ2-3	NA	many	15	TGTGCTAGCAGCCTGGACACAACTAGCACAGATACGCAGTATTTT	CASSLDTTSTDTQYF
TRBV28	TRBJ2-7	TRBD2	NA	20	TGTGCCAGCAGTTTTACCCCCGGTTCTCTAACTAGCGGATTAACCTACGAGCAGTACTTC	CASSFTPGSLTSGLTYEQYF
TRBV12-3/TRBV12-4	TRBJ2-3	NA	many	14	TGTGCCAGCAGTTCCGGGATTAGCACAGATACGCAGTATTTT	CASSSGISTDTQYF
TRBV20-1	TRBJ2-7	TRBD2	many	15	TGCAGTGCTACCCCCCCCCCGGGACTAGCCTACGAGCAGTACTTC	CSATPPPGLAYEQYF
TRBV6-1	TRBJ1-5	NA	many	15	TGTGCCAGCAGTGAAGGCAGGGGTAGCAATCAGCCCCAGCATTTT	CASSEGRGSNQPQHF
TRBV20-1	TRBJ2-3	TRBD1	many	13	TGCAGTGCTACCGGGACAGGCACAGATACGCAGTATTTT	CSATGTGTDTQYF
TRBV20-1	TRBJ1-6	TRBD1	many	16	TGCAGTGCTAGAGACCTAGGGACAGGGTATAATTCACCCCTCCACTTT	CSARDLGTGYNSPLHF
TRBV7-9	TRBJ2-1	NA	many	15	TGTGCCAGCAGTCTGGGGGCTAGCGGCCACAATGAGCAGTTCTTC	CASSLGASGHNEQFF
TRBV12-3/TRBV12-4	TRBJ2-1	NA	many	12	TGTGCCAGCAGTCAAGGGGGGGATCGGCGGTTCTTC	CASSQGGDRRFF
TRBV20-1	TRBJ2-1	NA	many	14	TGCAGTGCTTTCCGGGTCGGGTTCTACAATGAGCAGTTCTTC	CSAFRVGFYNEQFF
TRBV2	TRBJ2-5	TRBD1	many	14	TGTGCCAGCAGTGAGGACAGGGGGTCAGAGACCCAGTACTTC	CASSEDRGSETQYF
TRBV6-1	TRBJ2-3	NA	many	13	TGTGCCAGCAGGGGACGGCCGGGAGATACGCAGTATTTT	CASRGRPGDTQYF
TRBV10-3	TRBJ2-1	TRBD2	many	19	TGTGCCATCACCCGACAGAGACTCCGGACTAGCGGGAGACGTAATGAGCAGTTCTTC	CAITRQRLRTSGRRNEQFF
TRBV28	TRBJ2-6	NA	few	16	TGTGCCAGCAGGCGAGAACGGGAAAGTGGGGCCAACGTCCTGACTTTC	CASRRERESGANVLTF
TRBV6-2/TRBV6-3	TRBJ2-3	NA	many	16	TGTGCCAGCAGTTACGGCGTTAGCGGCAGCACAGATACGCAGTATTTT	CASSYGVSGSTDTQYF
TRBV7-2	TRBJ2-7	TRBD2	many	15	TGTGCCAGCAGCTTACCGGGACTAGCTTCCCTCGAGCAGTACTTC	CASSLPGLASLEQYF
TRBV6-5	TRBJ2-3	NA	NA	14	TGTGCCAGCAGACGGCCGGGGCCCACAGATACGCAGTATTTT	CASRRPGPTDTQYF
TRBV5-5	TRBJ2-7	NA	many	14	TGTGCCAGCAGCCCCCGGGACGGACCCTACGAGCAGTACTTC	CASSPRDGPYEQYF
TRBV6-2/TRBV6-3	TRBJ2-7	NA	many	12	TGTGCCAGCAGGGGGGGCCAAGACGAGCAGTACTTC	CASRGGQDEQYF
TRBV6-5	TRBJ2-4	NA	few	15	TGTGCCAGCAGTTACTCTGGGCTAGCCAAAAACATTCAGTACTTC	CASSYSGLAKNIQYF
TRBV7-7	TRBJ2-7	NA	many	12	TGTGCTAGCAGCTCGGGTGGCGGAGAGCAGTACTTC	CASSSGGGEQYF
TRBV20-1	TRBJ2-1	NA	many	14	TGCAGTGCTAGGACGAGCCGACAATACAATGAGCAGTTCTTC	CSARTSRQYNEQFF
TRBV9	TRBJ2-5	NA	many	15	TGTGCCAGCAGCGTAGAAGTGGCCGCCCAAGAGACCCAGTACTTC	CASSVEVAAQETQYF
TRBV12-3/TRBV12-4	TRBJ2-1	NA	many	14	TGTGCCAGCAGCATAACCTTCGCGGACAATGAGCAGTTCTTC	CASSITFADNEQFF
TRBV3-1	TRBJ2-3	TRBD2	NA	17	TGTGCCAGCAGCCACGGGACTAGCGGGATAAGTCGGAATACGCAGTATTTT	CASSHGTSGISRNTQYF
TRBV24-1	TRBJ2-7	TRBD2	many	15	TGTGCCACCAGTGATGCTAGCGGGCGATCCTACGAGCAGTACTTC	CATSDASGRSYEQYF